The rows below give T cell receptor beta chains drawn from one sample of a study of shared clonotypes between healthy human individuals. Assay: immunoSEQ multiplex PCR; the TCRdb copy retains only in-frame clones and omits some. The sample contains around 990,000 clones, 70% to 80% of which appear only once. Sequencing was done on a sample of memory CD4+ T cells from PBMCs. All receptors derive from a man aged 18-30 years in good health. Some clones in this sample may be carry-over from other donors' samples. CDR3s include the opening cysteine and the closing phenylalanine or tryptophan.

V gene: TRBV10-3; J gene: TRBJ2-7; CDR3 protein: CAISRSSGIYEEQYF
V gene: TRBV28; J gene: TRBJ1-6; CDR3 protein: CASLRDLNSPLHF
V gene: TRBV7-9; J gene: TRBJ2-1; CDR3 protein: CASSPQGGGYNEQFF
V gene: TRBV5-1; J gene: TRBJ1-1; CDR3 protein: CASSLAGGGYEAFF
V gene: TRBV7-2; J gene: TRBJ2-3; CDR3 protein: CASRAPGIPTDTQYF
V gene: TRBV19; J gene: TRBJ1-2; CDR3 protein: CASSIGPGGIYGYTF
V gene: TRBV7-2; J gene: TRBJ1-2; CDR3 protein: CASRLGFGNYGYTF
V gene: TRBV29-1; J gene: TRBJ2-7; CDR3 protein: CSVAGGLWDEQYF
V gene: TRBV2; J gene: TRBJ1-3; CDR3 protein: CASSPSRGAGNTIYF
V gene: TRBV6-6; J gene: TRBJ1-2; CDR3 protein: CASSSQDSPFYGYTF
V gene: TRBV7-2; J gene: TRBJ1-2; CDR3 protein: CASSLRQGAVAYGYTF
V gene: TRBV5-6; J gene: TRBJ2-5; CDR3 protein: CASSLEEMGYQETQYF
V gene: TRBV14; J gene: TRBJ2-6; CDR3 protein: CASSQVFQSSGANVLTF
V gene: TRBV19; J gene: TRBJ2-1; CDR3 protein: CASSRRGLAESSYNEQFF
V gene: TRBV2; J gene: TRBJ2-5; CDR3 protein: CASSLPQGETQYF
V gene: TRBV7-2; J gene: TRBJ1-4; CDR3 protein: CASSLTGVGLRGEKLFF
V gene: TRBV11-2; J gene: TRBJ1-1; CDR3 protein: CASSLDLGGTEAFF
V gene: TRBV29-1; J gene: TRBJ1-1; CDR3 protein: CSDSLGATEAFF
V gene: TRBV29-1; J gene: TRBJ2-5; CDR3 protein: CSGRLAGAGEQYF
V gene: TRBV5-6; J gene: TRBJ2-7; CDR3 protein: CASSLGLARAVGEQYF
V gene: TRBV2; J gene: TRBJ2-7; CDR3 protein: CASSVDRGAYEQYF
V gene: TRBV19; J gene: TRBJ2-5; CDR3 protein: CASSIAGLAEETQYF
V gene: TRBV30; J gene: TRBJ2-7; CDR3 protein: CAWSPRGQGEQYF
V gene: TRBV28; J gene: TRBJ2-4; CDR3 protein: CASSLAGGTKTKNIQYF
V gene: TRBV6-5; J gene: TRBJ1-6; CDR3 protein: CASSRTGFNSPLHF
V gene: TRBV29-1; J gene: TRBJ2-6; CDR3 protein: CSVAAGRAPGANVLTF
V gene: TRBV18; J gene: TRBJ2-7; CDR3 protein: CASSGFSIGVQARSSYEQYF
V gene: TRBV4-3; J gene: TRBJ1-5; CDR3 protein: CASSQDMRDQPQHF
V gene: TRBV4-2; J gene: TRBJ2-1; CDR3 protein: CASSQERTSGRAAGYNEQFF
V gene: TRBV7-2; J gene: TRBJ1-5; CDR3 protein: CASSLSSPLGRPQHF
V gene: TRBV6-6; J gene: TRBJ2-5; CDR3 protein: CASSYSRQGDQETQYF
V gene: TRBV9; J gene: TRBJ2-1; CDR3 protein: CASSTLGGYNEQFF
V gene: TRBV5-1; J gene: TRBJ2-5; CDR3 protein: CASSVGQQETQYF
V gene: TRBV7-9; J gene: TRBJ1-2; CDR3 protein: CASSPPGRGNSGYTF
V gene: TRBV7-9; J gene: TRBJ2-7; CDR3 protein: CASSFGRATGEQYF
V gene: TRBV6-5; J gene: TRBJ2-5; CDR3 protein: CASSGRDRGETQYF
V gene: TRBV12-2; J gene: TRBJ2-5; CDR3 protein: CASRLAQGSTSTETQYF
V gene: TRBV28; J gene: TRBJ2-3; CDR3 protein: CASSLASASSTDTQYF
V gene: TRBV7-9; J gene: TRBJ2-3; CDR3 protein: CASSFPRGRANDTQYF
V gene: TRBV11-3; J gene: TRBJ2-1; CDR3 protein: CASSPDRDSNEQFF
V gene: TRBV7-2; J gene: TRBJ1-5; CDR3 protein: CASSPVGQPQHF
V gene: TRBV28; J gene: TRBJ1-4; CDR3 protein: CASVPDLNEKLFF
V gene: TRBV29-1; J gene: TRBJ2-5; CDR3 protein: CSAGTGQETQYF
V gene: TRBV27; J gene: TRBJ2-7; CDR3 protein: CASRNYLGGGEQYF
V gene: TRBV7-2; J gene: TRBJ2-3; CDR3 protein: CASSSTPKQTDTQYF
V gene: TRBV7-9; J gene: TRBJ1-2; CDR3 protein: CASSLGAREIYGYTF